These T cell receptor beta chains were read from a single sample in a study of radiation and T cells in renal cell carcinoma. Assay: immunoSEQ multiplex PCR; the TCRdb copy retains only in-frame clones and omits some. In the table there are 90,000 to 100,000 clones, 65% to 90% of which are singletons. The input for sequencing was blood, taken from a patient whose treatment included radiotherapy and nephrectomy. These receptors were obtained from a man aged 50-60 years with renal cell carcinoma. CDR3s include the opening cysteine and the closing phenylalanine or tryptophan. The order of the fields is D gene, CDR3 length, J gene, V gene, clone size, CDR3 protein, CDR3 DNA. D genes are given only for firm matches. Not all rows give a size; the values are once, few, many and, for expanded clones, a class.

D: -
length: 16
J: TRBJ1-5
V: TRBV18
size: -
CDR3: CASSPLGLSSNQPQHF
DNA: TGTGCCAGCTCACCATTAGGACTGAGTAGCAATCAGCCCCAGCATTTT

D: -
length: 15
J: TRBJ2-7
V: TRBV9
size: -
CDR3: CASSVGGDRGYEQYF
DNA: TGTGCCAGCAGCGTAGGGGGAGACAGAGGCTACGAGCAGTACTTC

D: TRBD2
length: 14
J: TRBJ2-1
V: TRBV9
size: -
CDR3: CASSVGSGYNEQFF
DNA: TGTGCCAGCAGCGTCGGTAGCGGGTACAATGAGCAGTTCTTC

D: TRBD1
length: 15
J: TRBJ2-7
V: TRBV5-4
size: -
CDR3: CASTSGQGAVYEQYF
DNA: TGTGCCAGCACCAGCGGGCAGGGGGCTGTTTACGAGCAGTACTTC

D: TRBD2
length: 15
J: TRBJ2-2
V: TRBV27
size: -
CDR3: CASSLNLAGAGELFF
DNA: TGTGCCAGCAGTTTAAATTTGGCGGGAGCCGGGGAGCTGTTTTTT

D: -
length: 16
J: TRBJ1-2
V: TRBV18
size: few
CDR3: CASSPSTGTQGYGYTF
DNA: TGTGCCAGCTCACCTTCAACCGGGACACAAGGCTATGGCTACACCTTC

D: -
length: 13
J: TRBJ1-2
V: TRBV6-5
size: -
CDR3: CASSPTDLNGYTF
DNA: TGTGCCAGCAGCCCTACTGACCTTAATGGCTACACCTTC

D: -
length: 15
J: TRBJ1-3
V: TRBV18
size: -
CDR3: CASSPARVSGNTIYF
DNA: TGTGCCAGCTCACCGGCCAGGGTCTCTGGAAACACCATATATTTT

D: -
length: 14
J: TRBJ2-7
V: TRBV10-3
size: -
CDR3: CAIRSPGSSYEQYF
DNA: TGTGCCATCAGGTCGCCCGGGTCCTCCTACGAGCAGTACTTC

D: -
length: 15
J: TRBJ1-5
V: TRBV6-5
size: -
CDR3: CASSNNDGSNQPQHF
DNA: TGTGCCAGCAGCAACAACGACGGTAGCAATCAGCCCCAGCATTTT

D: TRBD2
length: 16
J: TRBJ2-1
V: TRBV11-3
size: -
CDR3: CASSSSLADSYNEQFF
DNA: TGTGCCAGCAGCTCCTCGCTAGCGGACTCATACAATGAGCAGTTCTTC

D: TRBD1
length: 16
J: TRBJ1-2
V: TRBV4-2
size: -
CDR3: CASSQDGTGDTYGYTF
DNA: TGTGCCAGCAGCCAAGACGGGACAGGCGATACTTATGGCTACACCTTC

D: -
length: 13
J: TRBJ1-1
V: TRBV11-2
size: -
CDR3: CASSADTYTEAFF
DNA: TGTGCCAGCAGCGCGGACACCTACACTGAAGCTTTCTTT

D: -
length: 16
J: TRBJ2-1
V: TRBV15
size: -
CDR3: CATSTLGGGPNNEQFF
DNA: TGTGCCACCAGCACACTAGGGGGAGGGCCTAACAATGAGCAGTTCTTC

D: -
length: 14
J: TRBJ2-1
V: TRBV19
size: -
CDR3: CASSIPLGSGRTFF
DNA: TGTGCCAGTAGTATACCCCTAGGCAGTGGTCGGACGTTCTTC

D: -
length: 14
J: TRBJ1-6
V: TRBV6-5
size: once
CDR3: CASTGPGRDSPLHF
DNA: TGTGCCAGCACCGGACCAGGGCGTGATTCACCCCTCCACTTT

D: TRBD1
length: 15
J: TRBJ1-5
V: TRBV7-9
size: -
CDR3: CASSQGQGANQPQHF
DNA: TGTGCCAGCAGCCAAGGACAGGGGGCCAATCAGCCCCAGCATTTT

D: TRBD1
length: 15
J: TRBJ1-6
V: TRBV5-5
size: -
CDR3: CASSLDWDRNSPLHF
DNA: TGTGCCAGCAGCTTGGATTGGGACAGGAATTCACCCCTCCACTTT

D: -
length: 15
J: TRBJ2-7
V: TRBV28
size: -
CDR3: CASSLRGSVSYEQYF
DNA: TGTGCCAGCAGTTTGAGAGGGAGTGTTTCCTACGAGCAGTACTTC

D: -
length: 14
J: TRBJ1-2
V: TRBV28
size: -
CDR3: CASSSPGVNYGYTF
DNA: TGTGCCAGCAGTTCCCCAGGGGTTAACTATGGCTACACCTTC

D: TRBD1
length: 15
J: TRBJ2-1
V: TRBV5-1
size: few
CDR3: CASSLGQGEWNEQFF
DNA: TGCGCCAGCAGCTTGGGTCAGGGGGAATGGAATGAGCAGTTCTTC

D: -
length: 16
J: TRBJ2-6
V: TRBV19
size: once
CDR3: CASSQIKNSGANVLTF
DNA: TGTGCCAGTAGCCAAATCAAAAACTCTGGGGCCAACGTCCTGACTTTC

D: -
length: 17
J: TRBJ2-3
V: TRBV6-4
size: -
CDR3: CASSDSINTGSTDTQYF
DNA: TGTGCCAGCAGTGACTCTATAAACACAGGGAGCACAGATACGCAGTATTTT

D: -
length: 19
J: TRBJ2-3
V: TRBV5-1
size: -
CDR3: CASSLPRGGSAVGTDTQYF
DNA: TGCGCCAGCAGCTTACCTCGTGGCGGATCGGCTGTAGGAACAGATACGCAGTATTTT

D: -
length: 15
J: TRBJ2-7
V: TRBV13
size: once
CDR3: CASSLRGSNSYEQYF
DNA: TGTGCCAGCAGCCTCCGGGGGTCTAACTCCTACGAGCAGTACTTC

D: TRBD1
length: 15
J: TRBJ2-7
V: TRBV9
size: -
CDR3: CASSVEDRVTYEQYF
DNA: TGTGCCAGCAGCGTAGAGGACAGGGTAACCTACGAGCAGTACTTC

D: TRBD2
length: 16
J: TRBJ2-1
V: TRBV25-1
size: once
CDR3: CASNALSSGGNNEQFF
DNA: TGTGCCAGCAACGCCCTCTCTAGCGGGGGTAACAATGAGCAGTTCTTC

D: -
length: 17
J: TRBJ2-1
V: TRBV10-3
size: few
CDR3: CAISEWETGSSYNEQFF
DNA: TGTGCCATCAGTGAGTGGGAGACAGGAAGCTCCTACAATGAGCAGTTCTTC

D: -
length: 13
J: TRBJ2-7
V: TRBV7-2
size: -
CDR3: CASSFTRGGEQYF
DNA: TGTGCCAGCAGCTTCACAAGAGGGGGGGAGCAGTACTTC

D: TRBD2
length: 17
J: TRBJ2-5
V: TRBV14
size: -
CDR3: CASSQDRYWGRAETQYF
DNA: TGTGCCAGCAGCCAAGACCGGTATTGGGGGAGGGCGGAGACCCAGTACTTC

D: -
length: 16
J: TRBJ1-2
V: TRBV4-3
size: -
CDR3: CASSQVPNDRLNGYTF
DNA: TGCGCCAGCAGCCAAGTTCCGAATGACCGACTAAATGGCTACACCTTC

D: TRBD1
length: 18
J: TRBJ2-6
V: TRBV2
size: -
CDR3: CASPAGDRASSGANVLTF
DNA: TGTGCCAGCCCGGCTGGGGACAGGGCCTCCTCTGGGGCCAACGTCCTGACTTTC

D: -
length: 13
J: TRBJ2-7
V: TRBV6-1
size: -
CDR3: CASSERNSYEQYF
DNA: TGTGCCAGCAGTGAACGGAATTCCTACGAGCAGTACTTC

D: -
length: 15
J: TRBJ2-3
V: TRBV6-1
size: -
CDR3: CASSPGSLRTDTQYF
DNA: TGTGCCAGCTCTCCCGGATCACTGAGAACAGATACGCAGTATTTT

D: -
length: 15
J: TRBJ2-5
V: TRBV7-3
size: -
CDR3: CASSPNAGLQETQYF
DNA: TGTGCCAGCAGCCCCAACGCGGGCCTCCAAGAGACCCAGTACTTC

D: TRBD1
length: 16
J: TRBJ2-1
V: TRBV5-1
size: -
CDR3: CASSRWTGTTGNEQFF
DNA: TGCGCCAGCAGCCGCTGGACAGGGACGACGGGGAATGAGCAGTTCTTC

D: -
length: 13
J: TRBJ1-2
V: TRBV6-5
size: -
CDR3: CASNRRGFGGYTF
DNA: TGTGCCAGCAACCGGCGGGGTTTCGGTGGCTACACCTTC

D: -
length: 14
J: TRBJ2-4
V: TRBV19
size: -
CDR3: CASSIRQPNNIQYF
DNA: TGTGCCAGTAGTATTCGACAACCTAACAACATTCAGTACTTC

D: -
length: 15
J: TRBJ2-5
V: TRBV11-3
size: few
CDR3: CASSKGLRQAETQYF
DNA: TGTGCCAGCAGCAAGGGACTCCGTCAGGCCGAGACCCAGTACTTC

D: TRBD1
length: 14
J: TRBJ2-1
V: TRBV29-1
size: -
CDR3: CSSQGATNHNEQFF
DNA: TGCAGCTCCCAGGGGGCGACAAACCACAATGAGCAGTTCTTC

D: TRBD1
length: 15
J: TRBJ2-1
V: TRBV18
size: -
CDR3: CASSPTQGAYNEQFF
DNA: TGTGCCAGCTCACCAACCCAGGGGGCGTACAATGAGCAGTTCTTC

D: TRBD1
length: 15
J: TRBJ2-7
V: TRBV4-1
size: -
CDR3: CASSLQGANAYEQYF
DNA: TGCGCCAGCAGCCTACAGGGGGCTAACGCCTACGAGCAGTACTTC

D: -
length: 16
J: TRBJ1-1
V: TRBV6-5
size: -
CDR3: CASSYSGNLGNTEAFF
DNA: TGTGCCAGCAGTTACTCCGGGAACTTAGGGAACACTGAAGCTTTCTTT

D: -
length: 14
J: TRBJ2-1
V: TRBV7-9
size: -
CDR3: CASSLDGQVNEQFF
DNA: TGTGCCAGCAGCTTAGACGGCCAGGTCAATGAGCAGTTCTTC

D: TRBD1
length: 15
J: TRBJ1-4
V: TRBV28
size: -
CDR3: CASSSTGTGAEKLFF
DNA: TGTGCCAGCAGTTCCACCGGGACAGGGGCTGAAAAACTGTTTTTT

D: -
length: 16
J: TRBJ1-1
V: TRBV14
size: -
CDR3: CASSQERGGLNTEAFF
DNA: TGTGCCAGCAGCCAAGAGCGAGGGGGGCTAAACACTGAAGCTTTCTTT

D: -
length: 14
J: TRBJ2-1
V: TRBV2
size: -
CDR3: CASSNSLSYNEQFF
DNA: TGTGCCAGCAGCAACAGTCTATCCTACAATGAGCAGTTCTTC

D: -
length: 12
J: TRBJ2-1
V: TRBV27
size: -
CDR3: CASMTGGNEQFF
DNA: TGTGCCAGCATGACCGGAGGGAATGAGCAGTTCTTC

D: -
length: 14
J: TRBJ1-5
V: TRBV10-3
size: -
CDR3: CAISEGVSNQPQHF
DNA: TGTGCCATCAGTGAGGGAGTTAGCAATCAGCCCCAGCATTTT

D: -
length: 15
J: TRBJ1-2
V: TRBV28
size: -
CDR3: CASSLAQGGGYGYTF
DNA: TGTGCCAGCAGTTTGGCACAGGGCGGTGGCTATGGCTACACCTTC

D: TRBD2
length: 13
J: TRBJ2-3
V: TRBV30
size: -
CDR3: CAWSRGGTDTQYF
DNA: TGTGCCTGGTCGCGGGGGGGCACAGATACGCAGTATTTT

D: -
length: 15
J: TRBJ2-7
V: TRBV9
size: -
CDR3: CASSVGFEGPYEQYF
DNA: TGTGCCAGCAGCGTAGGGTTCGAGGGTCCCTACGAGCAGTACTTC

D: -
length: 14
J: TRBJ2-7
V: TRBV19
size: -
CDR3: CASSRQASSYEQYF
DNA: TGTGCCAGTAGTAGACAGGCCTCCTCCTACGAGCAGTACTTC

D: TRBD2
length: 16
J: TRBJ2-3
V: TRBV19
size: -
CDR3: CASSTSGTSIIYTQYF
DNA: TGTGCCAGTAGTACGTCCGGGACTAGCATTATATATACGCAGTATTTT

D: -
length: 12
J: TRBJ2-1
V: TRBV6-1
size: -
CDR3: CASSEAQGEQFF
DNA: TGTGCCAGCAGTGAAGCGCAGGGTGAGCAGTTCTTC

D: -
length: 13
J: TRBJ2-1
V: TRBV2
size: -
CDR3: CASCWGARNEQFF
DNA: TGTGCCAGCTGCTGGGGGGCTCGGAATGAGCAGTTCTTC

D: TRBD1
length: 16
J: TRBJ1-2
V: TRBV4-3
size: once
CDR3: CASSRVPGQGNYGYTF
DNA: TGCGCCAGCAGCCGAGTACCGGGACAGGGTAACTATGGCTACACCTTC

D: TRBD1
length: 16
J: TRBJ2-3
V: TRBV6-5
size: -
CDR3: CASSSNRGLRTDTQYF
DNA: TGTGCCAGCAGTTCGAACAGGGGGCTACGCACAGATACGCAGTATTTT